This entry features one TCR beta chain sequence. This entry comes from a study of blood T cell repertoires in COVID-19. The method was immunoSEQ multiplex PCR; TCRdb's version includes in-frame clones alone and lacks a portion of them. The top ten hold approximately 5.2% of the sample, which has under 60,000 clones, about four fifths seen once. The specimen sequenced was peripheral blood. This TCR was sampled from a human donor in a cohort sampled during active COVID-19.

CDR3 amino acids: CATSRAVSNQPQHF. For the CDR3, the DNA is TGTGCCACCAGCAGGGCCGTCAGCAATCAGCCCCAGCATTTT. J is TRBJ1-5 and V is TRBV15; no firm D call. The germline gives CDR1 LNHNV, CDR2 YYDKDF (reference sequence). V gave up 3 bases and J gave up 1 base, with 7 bases separating them. The CDR3 has 14 amino acids.